This entry describes one TCR beta chain. Clones were read by immunoSEQ multiplex PCR, and TCRdb kept only the in-frame ones, dropping some. The repertoire consists of 55,000 to 65,000 clones, with 80% to 90% occurring once and the leading ten covering less than 15%. CDR3 length equals 15 residues. With 3 bases removed from V and 0 bases from J, the gap between germline ends came to 14 bases. Per germline, CDR1 SQVTM and CDR2 ANQGSEA. These data originate in a study of T cell responses to AZD1222 COVID-19 vaccine. The starting material was peripheral blood, obtained on day 0 of AZD1222 vaccination. The chain is built from TRBV29-1 and TRBJ1-1; maybe TRBD1 (5 bases). This TCR was sampled from an adult in good health. This CDR3 reads CSVDKTDTMNTEAFF. The CDR3, as DNA: TGCAGCGTTGACAAGACGGACACTATGAACACTGAAGCTTTCTTT.